The TCR beta chain described here comes from a study of early T cells in non-severe SARS-CoV-2 infection. Study in general: Unpaired chains resulted from sequencing bulk RNA of unsorted whole blood. Findings of the study overall: VDJdb matches were skewed toward anti-spike CD8 T cell responses.

This clonotype was detected a few times. The antigen is not known. The CDR3 length is 14 residues. V lost 10 bases, J lost 2 bases, and 18 bases lay in between. Germline V CDR1 and CDR2: MNHEY, SMNVEV (reference sequence). Unique molecular identifiers were added to individual cDNA molecules. A single record per CDR3 protein comes from TCRdb applying MiXCR to the 5' RACE reads. The sample lists 50,000 to 70,000 distinct CDR3 sequences, approximately 15% occurring once. The source material was whole blood, sampled at baseline. This receptor was taken from an adult who was a healthcare worker with PCR-confirmed SARS-CoV-2 infection or an uninfected control (not recorded which). The rearrangement links TRBV27 to TRBJ2-7; D remains ambiguous. In DNA, the CDR3 is TGTGCCAATCCAATTGGGATTCCGGCCTACGAGCAGTACTTC. Translating it yields CANPIGIPAYEQYF.